Presented here are 25 T cell receptor beta chains from one specimen sequenced in a study of cytomegalovirus exposure and HLA in healthy donors. Primers for the PCR totalled 60 Vbeta and 13 Jbeta. Assay: immunoSEQ multiplex PCR; the TCRdb copy retains only in-frame clones and omits some. The repertoire holds about 170,000 clones, with approximately 84% as singletons. Sequencing was done on a sample of PBMCs. The receptors originated from a man younger than 35 in good health and CMV-seropositive.

In its sample, this clone was seen once. The gene calls are TRBV7-2 and TRBJ2-2, with 7 bases that match TRBD1. The CDR3 has 16 residues. Trimming took 5 bases from V and 4 from J; bases not matched to a gene: 10. Germline V gene sequence: CDR1 SGHTA, CDR2 FQGNSA. The chain's CDR3 is CASSPRPGQSTGELFF. CDR3 in DNA: TGTGCCAGCAGCCCCCGTCCGGGACAGAGCACCGGGGAGCTGTTTTTT.

This clone was counted a few times. The chain recombines TRBV6-1 with TRBJ2-7; TRBD1 matches 7 bases. The germline V gene has CDR1 MNHNS and CDR2 SASEGT. The junction had 8 bases not matched to a gene; V was cut back by 5 bases and J by 7 bases. CDR3 length: 13 residues. CDR3 residues: CASSPDRVGEQYF. The CDR3 bases are TGTGCCAGCAGTCCAGACAGGGTGGGGGAGCAGTACTTC.

The chain recombines TRBV30 with TRBJ2-5, with TRBD2 identical over 14 bases. V lost 4 bases, J lost 5 bases, and 6 bases stayed unmatched. Germline CDR1 is GTSNPN and CDR2 is SVGIG (reference sequence). CDR3 length equals 15 residues. In DNA, the CDR3 is TGTGCCTGGACGACTAGCGGGGGGGCGGGCGAGACCCAGTACTTC. Its translation is CAWTTSGGAGETQYF.

The rearrangement uses TRBV5-4 and TRBJ1-2; D is undetermined. This CDR3 has 13 amino acids. The germline V gene encodes CDR1 SGHNT and CDR2 YYREEE (reference sequence). The ends were cut back, 0 bases at V and 3 bases at J, with 6 bases in the middle. In DNA form, the CDR3 reads TGTGCCAGCAGCTTGGTGGCAGACTATGGCTACACCTTC. Encoded protein: CASSLVADYGYTF.

The chain joins TRBV19 to TRBJ1-2, with TRBD1 matching over 9 bases. V was clipped by 5 bases and J by 2 bases; unmatched bases: 12. This CDR3 comprises 17 residues. CDR1 and CDR2 from the germline V gene are LNHDA and SQIVND (reference sequence). CDR3 protein: CASSRSQGQGINYGYTF. Written as DNA, the CDR3 is TGTGCCAGTAGTCGGTCCCAGGGACAGGGTATCAACTATGGCTACACCTTC.

This CDR3 reads CASSLGTAGGNEQFF. Written as DNA, the CDR3 is TGTGCCAGCAGCTTAGGGACGGCAGGGGGCAATGAGCAGTTCTTC. The chain links TRBV7-9 to TRBJ2-1, with 7 bases lining up with TRBD1. V lost 1 base and J lost 6; bases outside the gene matches: 6. The CDR3 has 15 amino acids. Per the germline V gene, CDR1 is SEHNR and CDR2 is FQNEAQ (reference sequence). The full variable domain, with the rest looked up from reference TRBV7-9 and TRBJ2-1, is DTGVSQNPRHKITKRGQNVTFRCDPISEHNRLYWYRQTLGQGPEFLTYFQNEAQLEKSRLLSDRFSAERPKGSFSTLEIQRTEQGDSAMYLCASSLGTAGGNEQFFGPGTRLTVL.

Remarks on this clone: An end of the junction does not agree with germline; a read error may underlie this. The J gene is TRBJ2-6, the V gene TRBV5-8, with a weak D call TRBD1 (5 bases). The CDR3 spans 16 residues. Germline CDR1 SGHTS, CDR2 YDEGEE. The CDR3 coding sequence is TGTGCCAGCAGCTCCCATGTCCTCTCTGGGGCCAACGGCCTGACTTTC. This codes for CASSSHVLSGANGLTF.

To note about this clone: Other DNA sequences within the sample encode an identical CDR3. This chain connects TRBV5-4 to TRBJ2-3; 8 bases line up with TRBD2. Germline V gene data show CDR1 as SGHNT and CDR2 as YYREEE (reference sequence). CDR3 length: 14 residues. V dropped 5 bases and J dropped 4; count of bases not matched to a gene: 6. CDR3 protein: CASRPGGAADTQYF. CDR3 DNA sequence: TGTGCCAGCAGACCCGGGGGGGCCGCAGATACGCAGTATTTT. The whole variable domain, filled in from reference TRBV5-4 and TRBJ2-3, reads ETGVTQSPTHLIKTRGQQVTLRCSSQSGHNTVSWYQQALGQGPQFIFQYYREEENGRGNFPPRFSGLQFPNYSSELNVNALELDDSALYLCASRPGGAADTQYFGPGTRLTVL.

CDR3 loop: CASSLGTGNFYGYTF. Written as DNA, the CDR3 is TGTGCCAGCAGCCTAGGGACAGGGAACTTCTATGGCTACACCTTC. The chain carries TRBV9 and TRBJ1-2; 9 bases are a match to TRBD1. Germline trimming cut 4 bases from V and 4 bases from J; bases unmatched to any gene: 8. CDR1 is SGDLS and CDR2 is YYNGEE in the germline V gene. The CDR3 extends over 15 amino acids.

This sequence joins TRBV27 and TRBJ2-7, with TRBD1 identical over 8 bases. The germline gives CDR1 MNHEY, CDR2 SMNVEV (reference sequence). The CDR3 loop spans 14 amino acids. The V segment lost 5 bases and the J segment 2 bases; nucleotides outside the gene matches: 5. The CDR3 DNA reads as TGTGCCAGCAGTCCGACAGGGGAGACCTACGAGCAGTACTTC. Protein sequence: CASSPTGETYEQYF.

This chain joins TRBV6-6 and TRBJ2-7; 12 bases are a match to TRBD1. CDR3 length equals 14 residues. The germline V gene encodes CDR1 MNHNY and CDR2 SVGAGI (reference sequence). With V trimmed by 6 bases and J by 9 bases, 9 bases remained unmatched. The CDR3 DNA is TGTGCCAGCAGCCCCGGGACAGGGGGCGCCGGGCAGTACTTC. Protein product: CASSPGTGGAGQYF.

The chain combines TRBV5-4 with TRBJ2-1; D perhaps matches TRBD2 (5 bases). This CDR3 has 12 residues. V lost 0 bases, J lost 8 bases, and 6 bases lay in between. Germline V gene lookup returns CDR1 SGHNT and CDR2 YYREEE (reference sequence). The CDR3 DNA reads TGTGCCAGCAGCTTGGTCGGGGATGAGCAGTTCTTC. Translation gives CASSLVGDEQFF.

In the case of this clone: An end of the junction does not agree with germline; a read error may underlie this. V is TRBV28 and J is TRBJ2-6; D perhaps matches TRBD1 (6 bases). The CDR3 is made up of 17 amino acids. Germline CDR1 is MDHEN and CDR2 is SYDVKM. The CDR3 DNA follows: TGTGCCAGCAGTTTAGGGGGCAGCAGCTCTGGGGCCAACGGCCTGACTTTC. Translating gives CASSLGGSSSGANGLTF.

This clone was detected only a few times. The gene calls are TRBV29-1 and TRBJ2-3; D gene ambiguous. CDR3 length: 12 residues. Deletions cut 7 bases from V and 1 base from J, with 9 bases between. CDR1 is SQVTM, CDR2 ANQGSEA, per germline. CDR3 nucleotides: TGCAGCGCCGGCGGAGGCACAGATACGCAGTATTTT. The encoded protein is CSAGGGTDTQYF.

The chain combines TRBV5-6 with TRBJ2-7; D is ambiguous. There are 14 residues in the CDR3. Germline assignment: CDR1 SGHDT and CDR2 YYEEEE. Trimming shortened V by 6 bases and J by 4 bases, and 17 bases separated the two germline ends. The CDR3 loop is CASTDSLETYEQYF. CDR3 nucleotide sequence: TGTGCCAGCACTGACTCACTGGAGACGTACGAGCAGTACTTC.

The V and J genes are TRBV19 and TRBJ1-4; 10 positions match TRBD1. The CDR3 has 12 residues. Germline V lookup: CDR1 LNHDA, CDR2 SQIVND (reference sequence). V lost 6 bases and J lost 11; bases outside the gene matches: 3. The CDR3 loop reads CASRGQGEKLFF. CDR3 bases: TGTGCCAGTAGAGGACAGGGGGAGAAACTGTTTTTT.

As to this clone: Germline and junction disagree at one end, which may indicate a read error. V and J are TRBV7-7 and TRBJ2-5, with 11 bases identical to TRBD2. Per the germline V gene, CDR1 is SSHAT and CDR2 is FNYEAQ (reference sequence). The CDR3 is 17 residues long. The CDR3 nucleotides are TGTGCTAGCAGCTCCGCTGGGCTAGCGGGGGGCTCGGAGACCCAGTACTTC. This codes for CASSSAGLAGGSETQYF.

To note about this clone: The same CDR3 is also encoded by other DNA sequences in this sample. V gene TRBV9 combines with J gene TRBJ2-7, with TRBD1 matching over 9 bases. The CDR3 covers 15 residues. Germline V CDR1 and CDR2: SGDLS, YYNGEE. V was clipped by 0 bases and J by 4 bases; unmatched bases: 5. CDR3 coding DNA: TGTGCCAGCAGCGTAGGGGGGACAGGGACTTACGAGCAGTACTTC. Amino acids: CASSVGGTGTYEQYF.

The gene calls are TRBV2 and TRBJ1-5; D gene uncertain. Trimming removed 2 bases at V and 6 bases at J, with 14 bases between. The germline gives CDR1 SNHLY, CDR2 FYNNEI. The length of the CDR3 is 15 residues. CDR3 coding DNA: TGTGCCAGCAGTGAATTTGGGCTCGAAGGTCAGCCCCAGCATTTT. Amino acids: CASSEFGLEGQPQHF.

V is TRBV19 and J is TRBJ1-3; 10 bases map to TRBD1. CDR3 length equals 15 residues. Losses at the gene ends were 5 bases for V and 4 bases for J; bases not matched to a gene: 5. Germline V gene lookup returns CDR1 LNHDA and CDR2 SQIVND (reference sequence). The CDR3 loop is CASSRQGATGNTIYF. The CDR3 DNA reads TGTGCCAGTAGTCGACAGGGGGCGACCGGAAACACCATATATTTT.

The CDR3 is CASSVEVETGVGKLFF. The CDR3 region has the DNA TGTGCCAGCAGCGTAGAGGTTGAGACAGGCGTCGGTAAACTGTTTTTT. The V call is TRBV9, the J call TRBJ1-4; the D gene is possibly TRBD1 (6 bases). CDR3 length equals 16 residues. Germline V gives CDR1 SGDLS, CDR2 YYNGEE. Trimming cost V 0 bases and J 11 bases, with 20 bases left between them.

V usage is TRBV7-9 and J usage is TRBJ2-3; D remains ambiguous. CDR1 SEHNR and CDR2 FQNEAQ come from the germline V gene (reference sequence). The CDR3 contains 17 residues. V lost 5 bases and J 1 base, leaving 19 bases between the germline ends. CDR3 in amino acids: CASSPPGFAPGTDTQYF. CDR3 DNA sequence: TGTGCCAGCAGCCCCCCTGGTTTCGCGCCGGGCACAGATACGCAGTATTTT.

The chain couples TRBV7-5 to TRBJ1-6; the D call in the table, TRBD1, was not verified against the DNA. TRBV7-5 represents a pseudogene. This CDR3 contains 14 residues. CDR3 sequence (DNA): TGTGCCAGAAGGGGACAGGGTCGTAATTCACCCCTCCACTTT. It is translated as CARRGQGRNSPLHF.

The table lists this clone with a count of one. The chain has TRBV19 and TRBJ2-2; TRBD2 matches 11 bases. The CDR3 length is 15 residues. V lost 5 bases to trimming and J lost 7 bases; unmatched junction nucleotides: 6. Germline-derived CDR1 and CDR2 are LNHDA and SQIVND (reference sequence). CDR3 DNA: TGTGCCAGTAGTTTTAGCGGGGGGGCCGACGGGGAGCTGTTTTTT. Translated, it gives CASSFSGGADGELFF.

The rearrangement links TRBV6-1 to TRBJ1-6, with a weak D call TRBD1 (5 bases). Trimming left V 5 bases short and J 8 bases short, with 16 bases between. The germline gives CDR1 MNHNS, CDR2 SASEGT. The CDR3 is 15 amino acids. The CDR3 DNA reads as TGTGCCAGCAGTCCGAGCGGGGACGTCTATTCACCCCTCCACTTT. Residues: CASSPSGDVYSPLHF.